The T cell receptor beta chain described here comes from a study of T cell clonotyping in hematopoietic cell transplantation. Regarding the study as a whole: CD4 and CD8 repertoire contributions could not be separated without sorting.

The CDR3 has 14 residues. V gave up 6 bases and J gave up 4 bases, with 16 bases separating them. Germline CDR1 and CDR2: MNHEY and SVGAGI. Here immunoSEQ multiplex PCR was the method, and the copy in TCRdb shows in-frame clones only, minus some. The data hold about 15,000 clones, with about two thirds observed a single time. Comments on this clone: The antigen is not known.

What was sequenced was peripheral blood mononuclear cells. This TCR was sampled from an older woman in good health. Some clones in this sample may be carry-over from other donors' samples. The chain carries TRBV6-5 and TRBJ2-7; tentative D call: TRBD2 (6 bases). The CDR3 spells CASSGWAGRYEQYF. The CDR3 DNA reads TGTGCCAGCAGCGGGTGGGCAGGGAGGTACGAGCAGTACTTC.